This is a list of T cell receptor beta chains from one sample in a study of TIL therapy for anti-PD-1-resistant metastatic lung cancer. Profiling relied on immunoSEQ multiplex PCR, and the TCRdb table lists in-frame clones only, not all of them. The sample holds roughly 60,000 clones, over 70% seen once. The sequences come from blood, collected at baseline. Receptors were obtained from a person aged 25 to 79 with non-small cell lung cancer. The CDR3 runs from the conserved cysteine through the conserved F or W. The D gene is left open where the match is weak. Some rows mark clone size as missing; the rest say once, few, many or name a class of expanded clone.

cdr3_nt: TGTGCCAGCACCCCCTGGGGGTTGGGCACTGAAGCTTTCTTT; cdr3_aa: CASTPWGLGTEAFF; j_call: TRBJ1-1; v_call: TRBV28; d_call: .; clone_size: .
cdr3_nt: TGTGCCAGCAGCCCGGCTAACTACAATGAGCAGTTCTTC; cdr3_aa: CASSPANYNEQFF; j_call: TRBJ2-1; v_call: TRBV14; d_call: .; clone_size: .
cdr3_nt: TGTGCCAGCAGCTTTCGCGAGGGCAGATTACTCGGGGAGCAGTACTTC; cdr3_aa: CASSFREGRLLGEQYF; j_call: TRBJ2-7; v_call: TRBV11-3; d_call: .; clone_size: .
cdr3_nt: TGCAGTGCGGGGCAGGGCGGCGAGCAGTACTTC; cdr3_aa: CSAGQGGEQYF; j_call: TRBJ2-7; v_call: TRBV20-1; d_call: .; clone_size: .
cdr3_nt: TGTGCCAGCAGCTTACAACAAACCGCGAACACCGGGGAGCTGTTTTTT; cdr3_aa: CASSLQQTANTGELFF; j_call: TRBJ2-2; v_call: TRBV7-6; d_call: .; clone_size: .
cdr3_nt: TGTGCCAGCAGCCCAAAGGGAGGACAGGGGAGCAATCAGCCCCAGCATTTT; cdr3_aa: CASSPKGGQGSNQPQHF; j_call: TRBJ1-5; v_call: TRBV7-2; d_call: TRBD1; clone_size: .
cdr3_nt: TGCGCCAGCAGCGACCAAAATGAAGAGACCCAGTACTTC; cdr3_aa: CASSDQNEETQYF; j_call: TRBJ2-5; v_call: TRBV5-1; d_call: .; clone_size: .
cdr3_nt: TGTGCCAGCAGCTTGGGGCTAGCGCAAAATGAGCAGTTCTTC; cdr3_aa: CASSLGLAQNEQFF; j_call: TRBJ2-1; v_call: TRBV5-4; d_call: .; clone_size: .
cdr3_nt: TGTGCCAGCAGCTCACGGGACAGAGAAAAACTGTTTTTT; cdr3_aa: CASSSRDREKLFF; j_call: TRBJ1-4; v_call: TRBV7-8; d_call: TRBD1; clone_size: .
cdr3_nt: TGTGCCAGCACGTGGGCGGGGGGGTCCAAAAACATTCAGTACTTC; cdr3_aa: CASTWAGGSKNIQYF; j_call: TRBJ2-4; v_call: TRBV7-9; d_call: TRBD2; clone_size: .
cdr3_nt: TGTGCCAGCAGCCATCGCATAGGGGGCAGTGCGTTGGACTCCTACAATGAGCAGTTCTTC; cdr3_aa: CASSHRIGGSALDSYNEQFF; j_call: TRBJ2-1; v_call: TRBV14; d_call: TRBD1; clone_size: .
cdr3_nt: TGTGCCAGCAGTTCGGGGGCGGGGTTGAATCACGAGCAGTACTTC; cdr3_aa: CASSSGAGLNHEQYF; j_call: TRBJ2-7; v_call: TRBV11-3; d_call: .; clone_size: few
cdr3_nt: TGTGCCAGCAGCGGGTCCGGGTCCGCGAGTACGGCTTTCTTT; cdr3_aa: CASSGSGSASTAFF; j_call: TRBJ1-1; v_call: TRBV28; d_call: .; clone_size: .
cdr3_nt: TGTGCCAGCAAACCCCGGAGCCAAGAGACCCAGTACTTC; cdr3_aa: CASKPRSQETQYF; j_call: TRBJ2-5; v_call: TRBV5-4; d_call: .; clone_size: .
cdr3_nt: TGCGCCAGCAGCCGCGACAGCAGGAACACCGGGGAGCTGTTTTTT; cdr3_aa: CASSRDSRNTGELFF; j_call: TRBJ2-2; v_call: TRBV4-1; d_call: .; clone_size: .
cdr3_nt: TGTGCCAGCAGTTCCCCGACTACGATCTACAATGAGCAGTTCTTC; cdr3_aa: CASSSPTTIYNEQFF; j_call: TRBJ2-1; v_call: TRBV28; d_call: .; clone_size: .
cdr3_nt: TGTGCCAGCAGTTTAGGGACACTTAATGAAAAACTGTTTTTT; cdr3_aa: CASSLGTLNEKLFF; j_call: TRBJ1-4; v_call: TRBV28; d_call: .; clone_size: few
cdr3_nt: TGCGCCAGCAGCCTTAACCAAGAGACCCAGTACTTC; cdr3_aa: CASSLNQETQYF; j_call: TRBJ2-5; v_call: TRBV4-3; d_call: .; clone_size: .
cdr3_nt: TGTGCCAGCAGCTATACCGGTTTTGATACGCAGTATTTT; cdr3_aa: CASSYTGFDTQYF; j_call: TRBJ2-3; v_call: TRBV9; d_call: .; clone_size: .
cdr3_nt: TGTGCCAGCAGCAGAAGGGGCTATCCGAGCTCCTACGAGCAGTACTTC; cdr3_aa: CASSRRGYPSSYEQYF; j_call: TRBJ2-7; v_call: TRBV7-2; d_call: .; clone_size: once
cdr3_nt: TGTGCCAGCAGTTCCGGGGACAGCAACTATGGCTACACCTTC; cdr3_aa: CASSSGDSNYGYTF; j_call: TRBJ1-2; v_call: TRBV6-5; d_call: TRBD1; clone_size: .
cdr3_nt: TGTGCCAGCAGCTTTAGCTCGGGGCAAGAGACCCAGTACTTC; cdr3_aa: CASSFSSGQETQYF; j_call: TRBJ2-5; v_call: TRBV5-4; d_call: .; clone_size: .
cdr3_nt: TGTGCCAGCAGCTTGGGCGGGGGGGCTCCCTACGAGCAGTACTTC; cdr3_aa: CASSLGGGAPYEQYF; j_call: TRBJ2-7; v_call: TRBV5-6; d_call: TRBD2; clone_size: .
cdr3_nt: TGTGCCAGCAGCTTGCGATATGGAGGGTACGAGCAGTACTTC; cdr3_aa: CASSLRYGGYEQYF; j_call: TRBJ2-7; v_call: TRBV7-7; d_call: .; clone_size: .
cdr3_nt: TGTGCTAGCAGGGGTGGGGACAATCAGCCCCAGCATTTT; cdr3_aa: CASRGGDNQPQHF; j_call: TRBJ1-5; v_call: TRBV7-9; d_call: .; clone_size: .
cdr3_nt: TGTGCCAGCAGCCTCATACCCTCCTCTCGGGCCGGGGAGCTGTTTTTT; cdr3_aa: CASSLIPSSRAGELFF; j_call: TRBJ2-2; v_call: TRBV11-2; d_call: .; clone_size: .
cdr3_nt: TGTGCCAGCAGTTTACAGGGGGCGTTGACTGAAGCTTTCTTT; cdr3_aa: CASSLQGALTEAFF; j_call: TRBJ1-1; v_call: TRBV28; d_call: TRBD1; clone_size: .
cdr3_nt: TGCGCCAGCAGCTTAGGTTGGACACCTTCCTACGAGCAGTACTTC; cdr3_aa: CASSLGWTPSYEQYF; j_call: TRBJ2-7; v_call: TRBV5-1; d_call: .; clone_size: .
cdr3_nt: TGTGCCAGCACCAAATATAGGGCCGAAAATTCACCCCTCCACTTT; cdr3_aa: CASTKYRAENSPLHF; j_call: TRBJ1-6; v_call: TRBV6-5; d_call: .; clone_size: once
cdr3_nt: TGTGCCAGCAGACTTAACTTGAACACTGAAGCTTTCTTT; cdr3_aa: CASRLNLNTEAFF; j_call: TRBJ1-1; v_call: TRBV11-2; d_call: .; clone_size: few
cdr3_nt: TGCGCCAGCAGGAGGGGGCTCCAAGAGACCCAGTACTTC; cdr3_aa: CASRRGLQETQYF; j_call: TRBJ2-5; v_call: TRBV5-1; d_call: TRBD1; clone_size: .
cdr3_nt: TGTGCTAGTGGTCCCCCCGGGACCGCGGGGGGCTACACCTTC; cdr3_aa: CASGPPGTAGGYTF; j_call: TRBJ1-2; v_call: TRBV12-5; d_call: .; clone_size: few
cdr3_nt: TGTGCCAGCAGCGTACTCGGTAGCGGGGGGGCAGAAGAGACCCAGTACTTC; cdr3_aa: CASSVLGSGGAEETQYF; j_call: TRBJ2-5; v_call: TRBV9; d_call: TRBD2; clone_size: .
cdr3_nt: TGCAGCGTTGTTGGGGACCGGAACAATGAGCAGTTCTTC; cdr3_aa: CSVVGDRNNEQFF; j_call: TRBJ2-1; v_call: TRBV29-1; d_call: .; clone_size: .
cdr3_nt: TGTGCCATCAGGCAGGGGGCGACCGGGGAGCTGTTTTTT; cdr3_aa: CAIRQGATGELFF; j_call: TRBJ2-2; v_call: TRBV10-3; d_call: TRBD1; clone_size: .
cdr3_nt: TGTGCCAGCAGCTTAGTGTCCCAACCATACACTGAAGCTTTCTTT; cdr3_aa: CASSLVSQPYTEAFF; j_call: TRBJ1-1; v_call: TRBV11-3; d_call: .; clone_size: .
cdr3_nt: TGTGCCAGCAGACCACGTGGGACGGTGAACACTGAAGCTTTCTTT; cdr3_aa: CASRPRGTVNTEAFF; j_call: TRBJ1-1; v_call: TRBV7-9; d_call: .; clone_size: .
cdr3_nt: TGTGCCAGCAGCCCCCGGACAGGGGTGACGCATGAGCAGTTCTTC; cdr3_aa: CASSPRTGVTHEQFF; j_call: TRBJ2-1; v_call: TRBV9; d_call: TRBD1; clone_size: .
cdr3_nt: TGTGCCAGCAGCGAATCGCTCCTAGCGGGAGGGTACACAGATACGCAGTATTTT; cdr3_aa: CASSESLLAGGYTDTQYF; j_call: TRBJ2-3; v_call: TRBV11-2; d_call: TRBD2; clone_size: .
cdr3_nt: TGTGCCAGCAGCCAGCGGACCTATGGCTACACCTTC; cdr3_aa: CASSQRTYGYTF; j_call: TRBJ1-2; v_call: TRBV14; d_call: .; clone_size: .
cdr3_nt: TGTGCCTGGAGTGTAGGGGGCGCAGCCACAGATACGCAGTATTTT; cdr3_aa: CAWSVGGAATDTQYF; j_call: TRBJ2-3; v_call: TRBV30; d_call: TRBD1; clone_size: .
cdr3_nt: TGTGCCAGCAGCCAAGATCAAGGGACCGGGGCCAACGTCCTGACTTTC; cdr3_aa: CASSQDQGTGANVLTF; j_call: TRBJ2-6; v_call: TRBV4-2; d_call: .; clone_size: .
cdr3_nt: TGTGCCAGCAGTTTGGGGACAGTGAACACTGAAGCTTTCTTT; cdr3_aa: CASSLGTVNTEAFF; j_call: TRBJ1-1; v_call: TRBV28; d_call: TRBD1; clone_size: .
cdr3_nt: TGTGCCAGCAGTTACTCGAGCGGGGGGCTGAACACTGAAGCTTTCTTT; cdr3_aa: CASSYSSGGLNTEAFF; j_call: TRBJ1-1; v_call: TRBV6-5; d_call: .; clone_size: .
cdr3_nt: TGCGCCAGCAGCTTGTGGGCGGGAGAGGGGGAGACCCAGTACTTC; cdr3_aa: CASSLWAGEGETQYF; j_call: TRBJ2-5; v_call: TRBV5-1; d_call: TRBD2; clone_size: .
cdr3_nt: TGTGCCAGCAGCACACGGGGGCGAGAGCAGTACTTC; cdr3_aa: CASSTRGREQYF; j_call: TRBJ2-7; v_call: TRBV7-8; d_call: .; clone_size: .
cdr3_nt: TGTGCCAGCAGCCAAGGACGCAGGGGGCCTCTCAATGAGCAGTTCTTC; cdr3_aa: CASSQGRRGPLNEQFF; j_call: TRBJ2-1; v_call: TRBV14; d_call: TRBD1; clone_size: .
cdr3_nt: TGTGCCAGCAGTCAAAGCAATCAGCCCCAGCATTTT; cdr3_aa: CASSQSNQPQHF; j_call: TRBJ1-5; v_call: TRBV28; d_call: .; clone_size: .
cdr3_nt: TGTGCCAGCAGCGTAGGGAACAGAATGTACAATGAGCAGTTCTTC; cdr3_aa: CASSVGNRMYNEQFF; j_call: TRBJ2-1; v_call: TRBV9; d_call: .; clone_size: .